This T cell receptor beta chain stems from a study of cytomegalovirus exposure and HLA in healthy donors. Study results and caveats: There were several of the most significant clusters that appeared linked to common viral pathogens in a later analysis. Cytomegalovirus-associated TCR beta chains were listed, numbering under 200. Some V segments (TRBV6-2 and TRBV6-3 among them) were excluded as indistinguishable.

Per the germline V gene, CDR1 is SGHNT and CDR2 is YYREEE (reference sequence). This CDR3 is 15 amino acids long. Trimming removed 3 bases from V and 9 bases from J; junction bases left unmatched: 8. This clone was counted between two and nine times. What it recognizes is unknown. The PCR ran on 60 Vbeta and 13 Jbeta primers. Data came from immunoSEQ multiplex PCR; TCRdb stores just in-frame clones and leaves some out. This sample yields about 150,000 clones, of which roughly 72% are seen a single time; 2% to 2.5% belongs to the top ten. The sequence was collected from a middle-aged man in good health and CMV-seronegative. Sequenced sample: PBMCs. J is TRBJ2-1 and V is TRBV5-4; 11 positions agree with TRBD2. CDR3 protein: CASSYGLAGGTEQFF. In nucleotides, the CDR3 is TGTGCCAGCAGCTACGGTCTAGCGGGAGGTACTGAGCAGTTCTTC.